This is a list of T cell receptor beta chains from one sample in a study of T-cell memory formation after mild COVID-19. TCRdb analysed the 5' RACE reads with MiXCR anew, one entry per CDR3 protein. Found here are around 150,000 distinct CDR3 sequences, under 14% of them singletons; the top ten hold approximately 3.8%. Sample: PBMCs or a T cell subset sorted from them (not recorded which). The receptors here all came from a man aged 18 to 29 who had mild COVID-19 (a few samples of this study predate the infection). Cell type and time point are not known. The CDR3 runs from the conserved cysteine through the conserved F or W. The D gene is left open where the match is weak. Expanded clones get a size class; other rows say once, few or many, or leave the size out.

many	18	-	TRBV7-2	TRBJ2-7	CASSLALSGVTSPYEQYF	TGTGCCAGCAGCTTAGCGCTGAGTGGCGTTACTTCGCCCTACGAGCAGTACTTC
-	16	-	TRBV11-3	TRBJ2-3	CASSLLILTNTDTQYF	TGTGCCAGCAGCTTACTTATACTGACAAACACAGATACGCAGTATTTT
-	14	-	TRBV4-1	TRBJ2-3	CASSQDRQTDTQYF	TGCGCCAGCAGCCAAGATCGCCAGACGGATACGCAGTATTTT
many	13	-	TRBV20-1	TRBJ2-1	CSASGRRGNEQFF	TGCAGTGCTAGTGGACGAAGGGGCAATGAGCAGTTCTTC
few	16	TRBD2	TRBV7-2	TRBJ2-2	CASSLGIAGLTGELFF	TGTGCCAGCAGCTTGGGAATAGCGGGGCTCACCGGGGAGCTGTTTTTT
few	16	-	TRBV4-3	TRBJ1-1	CASSFGQPGEGTEAFF	TGCGCCAGTTCTTTCGGGCAGCCTGGGGAAGGGACTGAAGCTTTCTTT
-	12	TRBD2	TRBV2	TRBJ2-5	CARRGDEETQYF	TGTGCCAGGCGGGGGGACGAAGAGACCCAGTACTTC
-	16	TRBD1	TRBV5-1	TRBJ2-3	CASSLEGQSFTDTQYF	TGCGCCAGCAGCTTGGAGGGACAGAGTTTCACAGATACGCAGTATTTT
few	15	TRBD2	TRBV7-2	TRBJ2-1	CASSPGGGLRDEQFF	TGTGCCAGCAGCCCCGGGGGGGGGTTACGGGATGAGCAGTTCTTC
few	12	-	TRBV27	TRBJ2-2	CASSHSTGELFF	TGTGCCAGCAGTCACTCCACCGGGGAGCTGTTTTTT
-	17	TRBD1	TRBV18	TRBJ1-5	CASSPGQGAFSNQPQHF	TGTGCCAGCTCACCGGGACAGGGGGCCTTTAGCAATCAGCCCCAGCATTTT
many	14	-	TRBV12-3/TRBV12-4	TRBJ2-7	CASSWNQGSYEQYF	TGTGCCAGCAGTTGGAATCAGGGCTCCTACGAGCAGTACTTC
-	12	-	TRBV29-1	TRBJ1-2	CSVGGGNYGYTF	TGCAGCGTTGGGGGGGGGAACTATGGCTACACCTTC
few	15	-	TRBV28	TRBJ2-3	CASQTSSGDTDTQYF	TGTGCCAGCCAAACTAGCTCCGGCGACACAGATACGCAGTATTTT
many	13	-	TRBV29-1	TRBJ2-4	CSVETLAKNIQYF	TGCAGCGTTGAGACACTAGCCAAAAACATTCAGTACTTC
-	15	TRBD1	TRBV5-1	TRBJ1-3	CASSSTGAAGNTIYF	TGCGCCAGCAGCTCTACAGGGGCCGCTGGAAACACCATATATTTT
few	12	-	TRBV2	TRBJ2-5	CASNRDPETQYF	TGTGCCAGCAACCGGGACCCAGAGACCCAGTACTTC
few	16	TRBD1	TRBV7-8	TRBJ2-5	CASSLVLQGAWETQYF	TGTGCCAGCAGCTTAGTATTACAGGGGGCTTGGGAGACCCAGTACTTC
few	13	-	TRBV10-3	TRBJ1-1	CAIMRDSDTEAFF	TGTGCCATCATGCGGGATTCGGACACTGAAGCTTTCTTT
-	15	TRBD2	TRBV18	TRBJ2-5	CASSPLGLARETQYF	TGTGCCAGCTCACCCTTGGGACTAGCGAGAGAGACCCAGTACTTC
-	13	-	TRBV10-1	TRBJ1-2	CASSDRLGKDYTF	TGCGCCAGCAGTGATCGACTGGGGAAGGACTACACCTTC
-	13	TRBD2	TRBV5-1	TRBJ2-1	CASRPGGVDEQFF	TGCGCCAGCAGGCCGGGGGGAGTCGATGAGCAGTTCTTC
-	12	-	TRBV29-1	TRBJ2-1	CSVASSYNEQFF	TGCAGCGTAGCTAGTTCCTACAATGAGCAGTTCTTC
few	17	TRBD1	TRBV7-3	TRBJ2-7	CASSLTGPRQGRGEQYF	TGTGCCAGCAGCTTAACGGGACCCAGACAGGGGAGAGGCGAGCAGTACTTC
few	14	TRBD2	TRBV25-1	TRBJ2-1	CASETSGGYNEQFF	TGTGCCAGTGAGACTAGCGGGGGCTACAATGAGCAGTTCTTC
-	14	TRBD1	TRBV5-1	TRBJ1-1	CASSPTDTGVGAFF	TGCGCCAGCAGTCCAACCGACACAGGGGTTGGAGCTTTCTTT
once	14	-	TRBV2	TRBJ1-2	CASRETGTDYGYTF	TGTGCCAGCAGAGAGACCGGGACGGACTATGGCTACACCTTC
many	14	-	TRBV7-2	TRBJ2-1	CASSLARGANEQFF	TGTGCCAGCAGCTTAGCCAGGGGGGCCAATGAGCAGTTCTTC
few	16	-	TRBV4-2	TRBJ1-2	CASSQKDRQKSNGYTF	TGTGCCAGCAGCCAGAAAGACAGACAAAAATCTAATGGCTACACCTTC
-	16	-	TRBV28	TRBJ2-5	CASTAGLSGYQETQYF	TGTGCCAGCACGGCAGGACTTTCTGGGTACCAAGAGACCCAGTACTTC
few	14	-	TRBV6-5	TRBJ1-5	CASSISYSNQPQHF	TGTGCCAGCAGTATAAGTTATAGCAATCAGCCCCAGCATTTT
few	13	-	TRBV4-1	TRBJ1-2	CASGLTGNYGYTF	TGCGCCAGCGGATTAACAGGGAACTATGGCTACACCTTC
few	12	-	TRBV7-2	TRBJ1-4	CASSLDHEKLFF	TGTGCCAGCAGCTTAGACCATGAAAAACTGTTTTTT
many	15	-	TRBV5-1	TRBJ1-5	CASSLGVQANQPQHF	TGCGCCAGCAGCTTGGGGGTCCAGGCGAATCAGCCCCAGCATTTT
few	15	-	TRBV7-2	TRBJ1-2	CASSLVGAADYGYTF	TGTGCCAGCAGCTTAGTGGGCGCAGCAGACTATGGCTACACCTTC
-	15	TRBD1	TRBV3-1	TRBJ1-5	CASSQWDSREEPQHF	TGTGCCAGCAGCCAGTGGGACAGCCGAGAAGAGCCCCAGCATTTT
few	15	-	TRBV4-2	TRBJ1-3	CASSRRPGSGNTIYF	TGTGCCAGCAGCCGACGGCCCGGTTCTGGAAACACCATATATTTT
-	15	TRBD1	TRBV7-2	TRBJ1-6	CASSLRQGGNSPLHF	TGTGCCAGCAGCCTGCGACAGGGTGGTAATTCACCCCTCCACTTT
-	14	TRBD1	TRBV6-2/TRBV6-3	TRBJ1-2	CASRWTGGWYGYTF	TGTGCCAGCAGGTGGACAGGGGGCTGGTATGGCTACACCTTC
-	12	TRBD1	TRBV12-3/TRBV12-4	TRBJ1-6	CASSPGQAPLHF	TGTGCCAGCAGCCCCGGACAGGCCCCCCTCCACTTT
few	16	TRBD2	TRBV12-3/TRBV12-4	TRBJ2-3	CASSLPPGLSTDTQYF	TGTGCCAGCAGTCTGCCTCCGGGACTATCCACAGATACGCAGTATTTT
-	16	-	TRBV11-2	TRBJ1-1	CASSLGPGQGHTEAFF	TGTGCCAGCAGCTTAGGACCGGGACAAGGGCACACTGAAGCTTTCTTT
-	15	TRBD2	TRBV4-2	TRBJ2-5	CASSQDATSEETQYF	TGTGCCAGCAGCCAAGACGCGACTAGCGAAGAGACCCAGTACTTC
-	15	-	TRBV3-1	TRBJ1-3	CASSQIGVAGNTIYF	TGTGCCAGCAGCCAAATAGGGGTTGCCGGAAACACCATATATTTT
few	14	-	TRBV19	TRBJ2-1	CASRVIGVNNEQFF	TGTGCCAGTAGGGTGATAGGCGTTAACAATGAGCAGTTCTTC
few	15	TRBD1	TRBV12-3/TRBV12-4	TRBJ1-1	CASSWGQGYDTEAFF	TGTGCCAGCAGTTGGGGACAGGGATATGACACTGAAGCTTTCTTT
-	14	-	TRBV5-6	TRBJ2-5	CASSVPGVPETQYF	TGTGCCAGCAGCGTCCCAGGGGTTCCCGAGACCCAGTACTTC
few	15	TRBD1	TRBV20-1	TRBJ1-1	CSARRGQGGSTEAFF	TGCAGTGCTAGAAGGGGACAGGGGGGATCCACTGAAGCTTTCTTT
-	13	-	TRBV20-1	TRBJ1-1	CSAAKTRNTEAFF	TGCAGTGCGGCCAAGACCCGGAACACTGAAGCTTTCTTT
-	14	-	TRBV2	TRBJ1-1	CASLLDKLNTEAFF	TGTGCCAGCTTACTGGACAAGCTGAACACTGAAGCTTTCTTT
-	15	-	TRBV15	TRBJ2-3	CATSRGLSGTDTQYF	TGTGCCACCAGCAGAGGACTAAGCGGCACAGATACGCAGTATTTT
few	13	-	TRBV27	TRBJ2-3	CASSLSWGNTQYF	TGTGCCAGCAGTTTATCATGGGGGAATACGCAGTATTTT
-	16	-	TRBV5-1	TRBJ2-7	CASSLELRSTGYEQYF	TGCGCCAGCAGCTTGGAGTTAAGGTCCACCGGCTACGAGCAGTACTTC
-	12	-	TRBV2	TRBJ1-1	CASSERGAEAFF	TGTGCCAGCAGTGAACGGGGGGCTGAAGCTTTCTTT